This TCR beta chain came from a study of blood T cell repertoires in COVID-19. Study background: Spain, Italy and the United States supplied samples that represented acute and convalescent COVID-19. Nucleic acid was either cDNA or gDNA, and it came from T cells, B-cell-depleted T cells, or PBMCs.

Looked up from germline, CDR1 is LNHDA and CDR2 is SQIVND (reference sequence). The CDR3 is 13 residues long. Trimming took 2 bases from V and 4 from J, leaving 6 bases between them. Per the authors' pipeline: Estimated nucleated cell counts came from reference gene primer amplification. Sequencing was performed with immunoSEQ multiplex PCR; in TCRdb, only in-frame clones are kept and a portion is missing. That table gives V, J and clone size, and the DNA gave D and trimming. Among a few hundred thousand clones listed, 85% were seen once. The receptor was derived from a woman younger than 35 with acute or convalescent COVID-19. The sample comprised peripheral blood. This chain connects TRBV19 to TRBJ1-5, with D possibly matching TRBD1 (5 bases). Here the CDR3 reads CASSIKGNQPQHF. In DNA form, the CDR3 reads TGTGCCAGTAGTATAAAGGGGAATCAGCCCCAGCATTTT.